Listed here is a single T cell receptor (beta chain). This entry comes from a study of blood T cell repertoires in COVID-19. Under the authors' procedure: From reference gene primer amplification, estimates of nucleated cell counts were derived. Repertoires were generated with immunoSEQ multiplex PCR, while TCRdb's copy carries only in-frame clones and drops some. V, J and clone size derive from that table, while D and trimming were established from the DNA sequence. The table has under 200,000 clones, over 80% seen once; the top ten hold 3.9%. This receptor was taken from a woman aged 60 to 75 who had recovered from COVID-19. Material: peripheral blood.

CDR3 sequence reads: CASSEAGTATGELFF. CDR3 DNA sequence: TGCGCCAGCAGCGAAGCCGGGACAGCCACCGGGGAGCTGTTTTTT. The chain couples TRBV4-1 to TRBJ2-2; TRBD1 aligns across 7 bases. J lost 4 bases, V lost 5 bases, and 7 bases had no gene match. CDR3 size: 15 residues. CDR1 is MGHRA and CDR2 is YSYEKL in the germline V gene.